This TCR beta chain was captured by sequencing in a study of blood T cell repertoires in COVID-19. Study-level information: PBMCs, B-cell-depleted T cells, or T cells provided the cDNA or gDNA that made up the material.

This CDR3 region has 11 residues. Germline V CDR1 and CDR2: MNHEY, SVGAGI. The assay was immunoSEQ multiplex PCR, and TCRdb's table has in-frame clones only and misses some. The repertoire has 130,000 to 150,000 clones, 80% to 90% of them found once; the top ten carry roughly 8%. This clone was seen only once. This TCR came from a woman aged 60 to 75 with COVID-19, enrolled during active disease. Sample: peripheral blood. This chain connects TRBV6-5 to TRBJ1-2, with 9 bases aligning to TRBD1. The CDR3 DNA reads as TGTGCGACAGGGGGGAACTATGGCTACACCTTC. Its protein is CATGGNYGYTF.